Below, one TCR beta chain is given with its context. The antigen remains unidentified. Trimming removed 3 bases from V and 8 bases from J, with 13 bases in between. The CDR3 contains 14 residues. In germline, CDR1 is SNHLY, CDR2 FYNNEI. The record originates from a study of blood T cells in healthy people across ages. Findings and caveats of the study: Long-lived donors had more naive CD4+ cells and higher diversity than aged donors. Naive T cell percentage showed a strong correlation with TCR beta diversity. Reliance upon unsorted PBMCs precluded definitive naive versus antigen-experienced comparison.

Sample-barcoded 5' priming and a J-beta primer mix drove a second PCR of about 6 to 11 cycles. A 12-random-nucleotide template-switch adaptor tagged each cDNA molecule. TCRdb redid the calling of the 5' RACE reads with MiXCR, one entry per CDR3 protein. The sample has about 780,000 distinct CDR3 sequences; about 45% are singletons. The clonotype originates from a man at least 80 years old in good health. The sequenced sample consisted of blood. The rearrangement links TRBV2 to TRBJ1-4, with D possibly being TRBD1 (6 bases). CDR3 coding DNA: TGTGCCAGCAGTGAGGGAAGGGGGGGCGAAAAACTGTTTTTT. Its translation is CASSEGRGGEKLFF.